The 4 T cell receptor beta chains reported below all come from one sample, sequenced in a study of T-cell memory formation after mild COVID-19. One entry per CDR3 protein, called by TCRdb with MiXCR from the 5' RACE reads. The table lists 140,000 to 150,000 distinct CDR3 sequences, about 6% of them singletons. Sample: PBMCs or a T cell subset sorted from them (not recorded which). The receptors originated from an adult woman who had mild COVID-19 (a few samples of this study predate the infection). Cell type and time point are not known.

The chain employs TRBV12-3 or TRBV12-4 and TRBJ1-1, with D possibly being TRBD1 (5 bases). This CDR3 is built from 13 residues. V shed 1 base and J shed 11 bases, with 14 bases lying between them. CDR3: CASSLGQGPSAFF. The CDR3 DNA reads as TGTGCCAGCAGTTTAGGCCAGGGCCCAAGTGCTTTCTTT.

This clonotype was counted between two and nine times. The V gene is TRBV5-1, the J gene TRBJ2-5; 9 nucleotides agree with TRBD2. The CDR3 totals 16 residues. Looked up from germline, CDR1 is SGHRS and CDR2 is YFSETQ. The V gene end was trimmed by 0 bases and the J gene end by 3 bases; junction bases not matched to a gene: 6. The CDR3 coding sequence is TGCGCCAGCAGCTTGGTTGGCGGGGGGGGTAAAGAGACCCAGTACTTC. Its protein is CASSLVGGGGKETQYF.

The rearrangement joins TRBV19 to TRBJ1-6; TRBD1 aligns across 12 bases. The CDR3 spans 14 residues. Trimming took 10 bases from V and 10 from J; bases not matched to a gene: 8. Germline CDR1 LNHDA, CDR2 SQIVND (reference sequence). This CDR3 reads CATEVGQGASPLHF. CDR3 nucleotide sequence: TGTGCCACCGAAGTGGGACAGGGGGCCTCACCCCTCCACTTT. The full variable domain, rest sourced from reference TRBV19 and TRBJ1-6, is DGGITQSPKYLFRKEGQNVTLSCEQNLNHDAMYWYRQDPGQGLRLIYYSQIVNDFQKGDIAEGYSVSREKKESFPLTVTSAQKNPTAFYLCATEVGQGASPLHFGNGTRLTVT.

A few counts support this clonotype. CDR3 amino acids: CATSDGPRVGPSTDTQYF. The CDR3 DNA is TGTGCCACCAGTGATGGCCCTAGAGTCGGCCCTAGCACAGATACGCAGTATTTT. The chain employs TRBV24-1 and TRBJ2-3; no definite D call. V lost 3 bases and J lost 0, with 18 bases in between. Per the germline V gene, CDR1 is KGHDR and CDR2 is SFDVKD. The CDR3 has 18 residues.